Presented here are 8 T cell receptor beta chains from one specimen sequenced in a study of T cell responses to AZD1222 COVID-19 vaccine. Some clones are missing from TCRdb's copy, which holds only in-frame ones; the method was immunoSEQ multiplex PCR. In the table there are under 200,000 clones, more than 70% of which are singletons. The sequencing here drew on peripheral blood, taken on day 0 of AZD1222 vaccination. These receptors all stem from an adult in good health.

This sequence joins TRBV10-3 and TRBJ2-3, with 9 bases that match TRBD1. The germline V gene has CDR1 ENHRY and CDR2 SYGVKD. Trimming took 8 bases from V and 2 from J; bases not matched to a gene: 8. CDR3 length: 15 residues. CDR3 bases: TGTGCCATCGCCCACGGACAGGGGTCCACAGATACGCAGTATTTT. Residues: CAIAHGQGSTDTQYF.

The V gene is TRBV9, the J gene TRBJ1-2; no firm D call. Germline V gene sequence: CDR1 SGDLS, CDR2 YYNGEE. V lost 0 bases to trimming and J lost 5 bases, with 8 bases between them. The CDR3 consists of 13 residues. The CDR3 region is CASSVGGNYGYTF. The CDR3 nucleotides read TGTGCCAGCAGCGTAGGCGGAAATTATGGCTACACCTTC.

The chain links TRBV10-3 to TRBJ2-2; 11 bases align to TRBD2. The CDR3 runs to 17 residues. Germline V gives CDR1 ENHRY, CDR2 SYGVKD. V lost 10 bases to trimming and J lost 0 bases; unmatched junction nucleotides: 10. In DNA form, the CDR3 reads TGTGCCACGACACTAGCGGGGGTACCCGCGAACACCGGGGAGCTGTTTTTT. It translates to CATTLAGVPANTGELFF.

The chain has TRBV19 and TRBJ1-3; possible D gene TRBD1, 5 bases. CDR3 length: 14 residues. Germline V gene data show CDR1 as LNHDA and CDR2 as SQIVND (reference sequence). V shed 5 bases and J shed 4 bases, with 12 bases lying between them. The DNA for the CDR3 is TGTGCCAGTAGTGAACGACAGTCCGGAAACACCATATATTTT. Protein product: CASSERQSGNTIYF. Full variable domain (missing parts from reference TRBV19 and TRBJ1-3): DGGITQSPKYLFRKEGQNVTLSCEQNLNHDAMYWYRQDPGQGLRLIYYSQIVNDFQKGDIAEGYSVSREKKESFPLTVTSAQKNPTAFYLCASSERQSGNTIYFGEGSWLTVV.

The chain couples TRBV3-1 (or the pseudogene TRBV3-2) to TRBJ2-3; 9 nucleotides match TRBD2. V was clipped by 1 base and J by 3 bases; unmatched bases: 8. CDR1 and CDR2 from the germline V gene are LGHDT and YNNKEL (reference sequence). This CDR3 contains 17 residues. As DNA, the CDR3 is TGTGCCAGCAGCCAAGGTGGTAGCGGGAGTAGGACAGATACGCAGTATTTT. Amino acid sequence: CASSQGGSGSRTDTQYF.

The chain is built from TRBV19 and TRBJ1-1; TRBD1 might be the D (5 bases). V lost 4 bases and J lost 9, with 21 bases in between. The germline CDR1 and CDR2 sequences are LNHDA and SQIVND (reference sequence). The CDR3 totals 15 residues. CDR3 nucleotides: TGTGCCAGTAGTACGTTACCCCGGGGGGGGAAGAAAGCTTTCTTT. It encodes CASSTLPRGGKKAFF.

V gene TRBV3-1 (or the pseudogene TRBV3-2) combines with J gene TRBJ1-5; a weak D match, TRBD1 (6 bases). Germline V gene data show CDR1 as LGHDT and CDR2 as YNNKEL (reference sequence). The CDR3 contains 18 residues. Trimming took off 2 bases at V and 2 bases at J, with 19 bases between the two ends. As DNA, the CDR3 is TGTGCCAGCAGCCAAACCCGGGGCAGGGGAGGAGGCAATCAGCCCCAGCATTTT. It specifies CASSQTRGRGGGNQPQHF.

The chain uses TRBV4-1 and TRBJ1-2, with D hard to call. V gave up 4 bases and J gave up 5 bases, with 17 bases separating them. The CDR3 loop spans 15 amino acids. Looked up from germline, CDR1 is MGHRA and CDR2 is YSYEKL. CDR3 region: CASSPLGSLGYGYTF. The CDR3 region has the DNA TGCGCCAGCAGCCCCCTGGGTTCGTTAGGGTATGGCTACACCTTC.